This entry lists 22 T cell receptor beta chains sequenced from one sample in a study of cytomegalovirus exposure and HLA in healthy donors. Primers: 60 Vbeta forward and 13 Jbeta reverse. Here immunoSEQ multiplex PCR was the method, and the copy in TCRdb shows in-frame clones only, minus some. The data hold more than 130,000 clones, with approximately 71% observed a single time. The sample consisted of PBMCs. Receptors were obtained from a woman in her 50s in good health and CMV-seronegative.

The chain has TRBV7-9 and TRBJ2-1, with D possibly being TRBD2 (5 bases). V dropped 5 bases and J dropped 6 bases, with 8 bases sitting between them. Germline values: CDR1 SEHNR, CDR2 FQNEAQ (reference sequence). The CDR3 is 12 amino acids. Here the CDR3 reads CASSKEVNEQFF. DNA for the CDR3: TGTGCCAGCAGCAAGGAGGTCAATGAGCAGTTCTTC.

The rearrangement uses TRBV5-6 and TRBJ1-2; 7 bases fit TRBD1. The junction had 23 bases not matched to a gene; V was cut back by 8 bases and J by 4 bases. In germline, CDR1 is SGHDT, CDR2 YYEEEE. CDR3 length: 18 residues. The CDR3 sequence is CASMLPRQGFRRSYGYTF. In DNA form, the CDR3 reads TGTGCCAGTATGTTACCGCGACAGGGTTTTCGGAGAAGCTATGGCTACACCTTC.

This rearrangement joins TRBV5-1 to TRBJ2-3; D gene unclear. CDR1 is SGHRS and CDR2 is YFSETQ in the germline V gene. This CDR3 region has 14 residues. V gave up 0 bases and J gave up 3 bases, with 8 bases separating them. The CDR3: CASSLGYSTDTQYF. Here the CDR3 DNA reads TGCGCCAGCAGCTTGGGTTACTCTACAGATACGCAGTATTTT.

The chain recombines TRBV7-2 with TRBJ1-2; 8 bases are shared with TRBD1. The germline V gene encodes CDR1 SGHTA and CDR2 FQGNSA. V lost 4 bases and J lost 4; bases outside the gene matches: 8. CDR3 size: 15 residues. The CDR3 loop reads CASSSNRGGSYGYTF. In nucleotides, the CDR3 is TGTGCCAGCAGCTCCAACAGGGGGGGAAGCTATGGCTACACCTTC.

V gene TRBV28 combines with J gene TRBJ2-1; 8 positions agree with TRBD1. Trimming at V came to 6 bases and at J to 3 bases, leaving 7 bases not matched to a gene. The CDR3 spans 15 residues. In germline, CDR1 is MDHEN, CDR2 SYDVKM. CDR3 nucleotide sequence: TGTGCCAGCAGCGCTCCAGGGGGCCGCTACAATGAGCAGTTCTTC. Protein: CASSAPGGRYNEQFF.

V is TRBV13 and J is TRBJ2-3; D uncertain. The CDR3 covers 16 residues. Trimming shortened V by 4 bases and J by 5 bases, and 19 bases separated the two germline ends. Germline V CDR1 and CDR2: PRHDT, FYEKMQ (reference sequence). CDR3 loop: CASSSTPGSLIDTQYF. The CDR3 DNA reads TGTGCCAGCAGCTCTACCCCCGGGTCTTTAATAGATACGCAGTATTTT.

The J gene is TRBJ2-4, the V gene TRBV2; possibly TRBD1 for D (5 bases). The CDR3 spans 14 residues. Trimming cost V 5 bases and J 1 base, with 9 bases left between them. Germline V CDR1 and CDR2: SNHLY, FYNNEI. CDR3 residues: CASSQDMAKNIQYF. The CDR3 DNA sequence: TGTGCCAGCAGTCAGGACATGGCCAAAAACATTCAGTACTTC.

This chain joins TRBV10-3 and TRBJ1-1, with TRBD1 matching 9 bases. The V segment lost 11 bases and the J segment 2 bases; nucleotides outside the gene matches: 21. The CDR3 extends over 18 amino acids. Germline CDR1 is ENHRY and CDR2 is SYGVKD. CDR3 nucleotides: TGTGCCGCAGGGGAGAAACTAGGGACAGGGCGTTTAAACACTGAAGCTTTCTTT. Protein: CAAGEKLGTGRLNTEAFF.

This clone has a handful of counts. V gene TRBV2 combines with J gene TRBJ2-7; the D gene is possibly TRBD2 (6 bases). The CDR3 consists of 15 residues. CDR1 and CDR2 (germline): SNHLY, FYNNEI. Trimming left V 6 bases short and J 0 bases short, with 15 bases between. The chain's CDR3 is CASSLLAVSSYEQYF. DNA for the CDR3: TGTGCCAGCAGCCTATTAGCGGTGAGCTCCTACGAGCAGTACTTC.

The chain employs TRBV18 and TRBJ1-1, with a tentative D call TRBD1 (6 bases). V was clipped by 2 bases and J by 1 base, with 8 bases between them. The CDR3 covers 14 residues. From germline, CDR1 is KGHSH and CDR2 LQKENI. CDR3 bases: TGTGCCAGCTCACCATCAGGGGCGAACACTGAAGCTTTCTTT. Its translation is CASSPSGANTEAFF. The entire variable domain, with the rest obtained from reference TRBV18 and TRBJ1-1, is as follows: NAGVMQNPRHLVRRRGQEARLRCSPMKGHSHVYWYRQLPEEGLKFMVYLQKENIIDESGMPKERFSAEFPKEGPSILRIQQVVRGDSAAYFCASSPSGANTEAFFGQGTRLTVV.

The genes are TRBV2 and TRBJ2-5; a weak D match, TRBD1 (6 bases). This CDR3 spans 12 amino acids. Between the trimmed V and J ends, which lost 7 bases and 5 bases, there was a span of 11 bases. Germline CDR1 and CDR2: SNHLY and FYNNEI. The CDR3 DNA sequence: TGTGCCAGCACCAGACAGGTGGAGACCCAGTACTTC. Protein product: CASTRQVETQYF.

This clone was detected once. The J gene is TRBJ2-3, the V gene TRBV2, with D tentatively TRBD1 (6 bases). CDR3 length: 14 amino acids. Germline V gene data show CDR1 as SNHLY and CDR2 as FYNNEI. Trimming removed 4 bases at V and 5 bases at J, with 13 bases between. The CDR3, as DNA: TGTGCCAGCAGTGTTGGCAGGGGTGGAGATACGCAGTATTTT. Translating it yields CASSVGRGGDTQYF.

The genes are TRBV25-1 and TRBJ2-3; 7 nucleotides align to TRBD1. The V and J ends lost 4 bases and 1 base, in that order; junction bases with no gene match: 11. This CDR3 spans 17 amino acids. The germline V gene has CDR1 MGHDK and CDR2 SYGVNS. This CDR3 reads CASSVPPGQVGTDTQYF. The CDR3 region has the DNA TGTGCCAGCAGTGTCCCTCCTGGACAGGTTGGCACAGATACGCAGTATTTT.

V usage is TRBV27 and J usage is TRBJ2-5, with D possibly being TRBD2 (7 bases). The V gene's germline CDR1 is MNHEY and CDR2 SMNVEV (reference sequence). Trimming left V 2 bases short and J 5 bases short, with 12 bases between. The CDR3 sequence is 14 residues long. The CDR3 DNA reads TGTGCCAGCAGTTTAAGGGGGGGCGGGGAGACCCAGTACTTC. It is translated as CASSLRGGGETQYF.

The chain is built from TRBV19 and TRBJ1-4; D gene unclear. Between the trimmed V and J ends, which lost 5 bases and 0 bases, there was a span of 7 bases. The length of the CDR3 is 14 residues. From germline, CDR1 is LNHDA and CDR2 SQIVND (reference sequence). CDR3 region: CASSWSATNEKLFF. DNA of the CDR3: TGTGCCAGTAGTTGGTCGGCAACTAATGAAAAACTGTTTTTT.

This clone was detected ten times or more. The chain has TRBV5-6 and TRBJ2-7, with D perhaps TRBD2 (5 bases). Deletions cut 2 bases from V and 4 bases from J, with 13 bases between. CDR3 length: 14 amino acids. The germline V gene has CDR1 SGHDT and CDR2 YYEEEE. CDR3 residues: CASSFLNSVYEQYF. The DNA of the CDR3 is TGTGCCAGCAGCTTTCTGAATAGCGTATACGAGCAGTACTTC.

This clone has only one observation. The gene calls are TRBV27 and TRBJ2-7; 9 bases are a match to TRBD1. Germline values: CDR1 MNHEY, CDR2 SMNVEV (reference sequence). V lost 10 bases to trimming and J lost 9 bases; unmatched junction nucleotides: 10. The CDR3 sequence is 12 residues long. The chain's CDR3 is CAIGQGLGSQYF. The CDR3 DNA reads as TGTGCCATTGGACAGGGGTTGGGTTCGCAGTACTTC.

This chain links TRBV6-1 with TRBJ1-2; weak D call: TRBD1 (6 bases). V dropped 8 bases and J dropped 2 bases, with 9 bases sitting between them. CDR1 is MNHNS and CDR2 is SASEGT in the germline V gene. The CDR3 is made up of 12 amino acids. The CDR3: CASADRNYGYTF. Written as DNA, the CDR3 is TGTGCCAGCGCGGACAGAAACTATGGCTACACCTTC.

With respect to this clone: One end of the junction varies from germline; a read error may be responsible. The rearrangement uses TRBV7-9 and TRBJ1-1, with D possibly matching TRBD1 (6 bases). The CDR3 has 12 residues. CDR1 and CDR2 (germline): SEHNR, FQNEAQ (reference sequence). The CDR3 spells CSSSPHTGQAFF. CDR3 nucleotides: TGTTCCAGCAGCCCCCATACAGGGCAAGCTTTCTTT.

The chain is built from TRBV7-3 and TRBJ2-1; possibly TRBD1 for D (5 bases). The CDR3 consists of 15 residues. The germline CDR1 and CDR2 sequences are SGHTA and FQGTGA. V was clipped by 5 bases and J by 8 bases, with 19 bases between them. CDR3: CASSPLPTERHEQFF. CDR3 sequence (DNA): TGTGCCAGCAGCCCCTTACCGACAGAGAGGCATGAGCAGTTCTTC.

This clone has more than one count but fewer than ten. The rearrangement joins TRBV7-2 to TRBJ1-4, with TRBD1 identical over 10 bases. The germline gives CDR1 SGHTA, CDR2 FQGNSA. This CDR3 is built from 15 residues. The junction had 5 bases not matched to a gene; V was cut back by 5 bases and J by 5 bases. The CDR3 reads CASSTGQGVNEKLFF. The CDR3, as DNA: TGTGCCAGCAGCACCGGACAGGGGGTAAATGAAAAACTGTTTTTT.

There are a few counts of this clone. V and J are TRBV11-2 and TRBJ1-1; TRBD1 is a possible D gene (6 bases). The germline V and J ends were trimmed by 5 bases and 5 bases, with 12 bases remaining between them. This CDR3 spans 13 amino acids. The germline V gene has CDR1 SGHAT and CDR2 FQNNGV. CDR3: CASSPQGDTEAFF. CDR3 DNA sequence: TGTGCCAGCAGCCCACAGGGAGATACTGAAGCTTTCTTT.